Listed below are T cell receptor beta chains from one sample, sequenced in a study of OX40 agonist ivuxolimab in advanced cancers. Method: immunoSEQ multiplex PCR; TCRdb's copy keeps in-frame clones and lacks some. The sample has some 50,000 clones, less than 85% seen once. Specimen: CD4+ or CD8+ T cells sorted from blood, collected in a trial of the OX40 agonist ivuxolimab. The receptors derive from an adult with an advanced solid tumor such as melanoma, head and neck, liver or kidney cancer. CDR3s include the opening cysteine and the closing phenylalanine or tryptophan. The D gene is left open where the match is weak. Clone size is shown for a subset of rows, as once, few, many or a class of expanded clone.

>once|TRBD2|TRBJ2-1|TRBV7-2
CASSPGLGGNNEQFF
TGTGCCAGCAGCCCGGGACTAGGAGGCAACAATGAGCAGTTCTTC
>NA|NA|TRBJ1-1|TRBV7-9
CASSTSQRTTEAFF
TGTGCCAGCAGCACCTCCCAACGGACCACTGAAGCTTTCTTT
>once|NA|TRBJ2-3|TRBV7-3
CASSLGLRDTQYF
TGTGCCAGCAGCTTGGGACTGCGAGATACGCAGTATTTT
>NA|NA|TRBJ2-1|TRBV19
CASSIEFEQFF
TGTGCCAGTAGTATTGAATTTGAGCAGTTCTTC
>NA|NA|TRBJ1-5|TRBV28
CASSRDQPQHF
TGTGCCAGCAGCCGTGATCAGCCCCAGCATTTT
>NA|TRBD1|TRBJ1-2|TRBV7-2
CASSFGTGDGYTF
TGTGCCAGCAGCTTCGGGACAGGGGATGGCTACACCTTC
>NA|NA|TRBJ1-1|TRBV11-3
CASSLALFAGLTEAFF
TGTGCCAGCAGCTTAGCCCTATTTGCCGGGCTCACTGAAGCTTTCTTT
>NA|TRBD2|TRBJ2-3|TRBV4-2
CASSQGSSGGADTQYF
TGTGCCAGCAGCCAAGGTTCTAGCGGGGGGGCAGATACGCAGTATTTT
>NA|NA|TRBJ2-7|TRBV11-3
CASSLGLYEQYF
TGTGCCAGCAGCCTTGGACTATACGAGCAGTACTTC
>NA|NA|TRBJ2-3|TRBV11-3
CASSLGVEDTQYF
TGTGCCAGCAGCTTAGGGGTGGAGGATACGCAGTATTTT
>NA|TRBD1|TRBJ2-2|TRBV7-2
CASSNRGDTGELFF
TGTGCCAGCAGCAACAGGGGGGACACCGGGGAGCTGTTTTTT
>NA|NA|TRBJ1-2|TRBV28
CASLGSAVLYGYTF
TGTGCCAGTTTAGGTAGCGCGGTCCTCTATGGCTACACCTTC
>NA|NA|TRBJ2-1|TRBV9
CASSERSAGSYNEQFF
TGTGCCAGCAGCGAGCGTTCGGCAGGCTCCTACAATGAGCAGTTCTTC
>NA|TRBD2|TRBJ2-3|TRBV19
CASSPLLGLAGGDSTDTQYF
TGTGCCAGTAGTCCCCTTCTAGGACTAGCGGGGGGTGATAGCACAGATACGCAGTATTTT
>NA|NA|TRBJ1-3|TRBV5-1
CASSLERSGNTIYF
TGCGCCAGCAGCTTGGAGAGGTCTGGAAACACCATATATTTT
>NA|NA|TRBJ1-1|TRBV10-2
CASTGENNLNTEAFF
TGCGCCAGCACGGGTGAAAACAACTTGAACACTGAAGCTTTCTTT
>once|TRBD1|TRBJ2-7|TRBV28
CASSLTGQGARVVFYEQYF
TGTGCCAGCAGTTTAACTGGACAGGGGGCCCGGGTAGTCTTCTACGAGCAGTACTTC
>NA|NA|TRBJ1-1|TRBV5-1
CASSLAVGTTEAFF
TGCGCCAGCAGCTTGGCCGTAGGGACCACTGAAGCTTTCTTT
>NA|NA|TRBJ1-4|TRBV28
CASSSSGATNEKLFF
TGTGCCAGCAGCTCCTCAGGTGCAACTAATGAAAAACTGTTTTTT
>once|NA|TRBJ1-5|TRBV5-5
CASSLARAGVSNQPQHF
TGTGCCAGCAGCTTGGCCCGGGCAGGGGTCAGCAATCAGCCCCAGCATTTT
>few|NA|TRBJ2-7|TRBV2
CASTARSYEQYF
TGTGCCAGCACCGCGCGGTCCTACGAGCAGTACTTC
>NA|TRBD2|TRBJ2-3|TRBV27
CASSLVGLGATDTQYF
TGTGCCAGCAGTTTAGTCGGACTAGGAGCCACAGATACGCAGTATTTT
>NA|NA|TRBJ2-7|TRBV30
CAWSRDFYSYEQYF
TGTGCCTGGAGCCGGGACTTCTACTCCTACGAGCAGTACTTC
>NA|NA|TRBJ1-1|TRBV19
CASSIGGSLGIGTEAFF
TGTGCCAGTAGTATAGGAGGGTCGTTGGGTATTGGCACTGAAGCTTTCTTT
>once|TRBD1|TRBJ1-2|TRBV6-1
CASSAGTGVSYGYTF
TGTGCCAGCAGTGCCGGGACAGGGGTTTCCTATGGCTACACCTTC
>NA|NA|TRBJ2-3|TRBV4-3
CASSPRGADTDTQYF
TGCGCCAGCAGCCCCCGGGGGGCAGACACAGATACGCAGTATTTT
>NA|NA|TRBJ2-3|TRBV21-1
CASSKAGGLTSGDCTDTQYF
TGTGCCAGCAGCAAAGCGGGGGGGCTGACTAGCGGGGACTGCACAGATACGCAGTATTTT
>NA|NA|TRBJ2-7|TRBV6-9
CASRGFDPYEQYF
TGTGCTTCCCGCGGATTTGACCCCTACGAGCAGTACTTC
>NA|TRBD1|TRBJ2-7|TRBV11-2
CASSVNRGPEYEQYF
TGTGCCAGCAGCGTCAACAGGGGCCCAGAGTACGAGCAGTACTTC
>NA|TRBD2|TRBJ2-7|TRBV11-2
CASSLTFSGTISYEQYF
TGTGCCAGCAGCTTAACCTTCTCGGGGACTATCTCCTACGAGCAGTACTTC
>NA|TRBD1|TRBJ1-1|TRBV4-2
CASSQVIGTENTEAFF
TGTGCCAGCAGCCAAGTAATCGGGACAGAGAACACTGAAGCTTTCTTT
>NA|NA|TRBJ2-7|TRBV6-4
CASRTRGEQYF
TGTGCCAGCCGAACTAGGGGCGAGCAGTACTTC
>NA|NA|TRBJ1-5|TRBV7-9
CASSLGVPGGNQPQHF
TGTGCCAGCAGCTTAGGGGTGCCGGGGGGCAATCAGCCCCAGCATTTT
>few|NA|TRBJ1-2|TRBV6-5
CASSPRAPRGYGYTF
TGTGCCAGCAGCCCCCGAGCCCCAAGGGGCTATGGCTACACCTTC
>NA|NA|TRBJ2-2|TRBV4-3
CASRSAGELFF
TGCGCCAGCAGGAGCGCCGGGGAGCTGTTTTTT
>NA|NA|TRBJ1-2|TRBV7-9
CASSPYGGGGYGYTF
TGTGCCAGCAGCCCCTATGGGGGAGGAGGGTATGGCTACACCTTC
>NA|NA|TRBJ1-4|TRBV29-1
CSVDSRAGGEKLFF
TGCAGCGTTGACTCCCGGGCCGGCGGTGAAAAACTGTTTTTT
>NA|NA|TRBJ2-3|TRBV5-1
CASSIGIGAGDTQYF
TGCGCCAGCAGCATCGGTATAGGGGCCGGAGATACGCAGTATTTT
>few|NA|TRBJ1-5|TRBV6-1
CASSELLDGGGPQHF
TGTGCCAGCAGTGAACTCCTGGACGGCGGGGGGCCCCAGCATTTT
>NA|NA|TRBJ2-1|TRBV6-1
CASSFYNEQFF
TGTGCCAGCAGTTTTTACAATGAGCAGTTCTTC